The T cell receptor (beta chain) under discussion was sequenced for a study of graft-versus-host responses after intestinal transplantation. Turning to the study itself: Multivisceral, liver-intestinal, or isolated intestinal transplants were performed in recipients. Study results and limitations: Elevated graft-versus-host to host-versus-graft clonal ratios in allografts were recorded for patients with graft-donor T cell macrochimerism.

Libraries were prepared by immunoSEQ multiplex PCR; TCRdb keeps only in-frame clonotypes and omits some of them. The table shows 70,000 to 95,000 clones, with around 93% occurring only once. As for this clone: Its antigen is unknown.

The TCR comes from a human donor who was the organ donor for an intestinal transplant. The starting material was unstimulated CD8+ T cells sorted from spleen or lymph node cells, obtained before transplant.

CDR3 region: CASSQVRGWEQFF. The CDR3 nucleotides are TGCGCCAGCAGCCAAGTTAGAGGTTGGGAGCAGTTCTTC. V usage is TRBV4-3 and J usage is TRBJ2-1; D remains ambiguous. V shed 1 base and J shed 10 bases, with 11 bases lying between them. The CDR3 spans 13 residues. The germline V gene encodes CDR1 LGHNA and CDR2 YSLEER.